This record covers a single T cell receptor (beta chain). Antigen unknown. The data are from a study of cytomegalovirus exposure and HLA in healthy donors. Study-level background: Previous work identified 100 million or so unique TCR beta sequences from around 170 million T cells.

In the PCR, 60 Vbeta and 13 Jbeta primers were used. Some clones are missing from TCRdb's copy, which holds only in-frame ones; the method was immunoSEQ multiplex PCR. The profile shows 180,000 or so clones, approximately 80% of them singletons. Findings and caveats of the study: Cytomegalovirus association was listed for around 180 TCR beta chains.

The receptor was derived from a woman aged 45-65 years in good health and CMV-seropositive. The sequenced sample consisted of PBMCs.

CDR3 protein: CASSGGARGWEEKLFF. In DNA, the CDR3 is TGTGCCAGCAGCGGGGGAGCCAGGGGGTGGGAAGAAAAACTGTTTTTT. The V call is TRBV11-2, the J call TRBJ1-4, with 7 nucleotides matching TRBD1. The V segment lost 5 bases and the J segment 8 bases; nucleotides outside the gene matches: 14. The germline V gene has CDR1 SGHAT and CDR2 FQNNGV. The CDR3 contains 16 residues.